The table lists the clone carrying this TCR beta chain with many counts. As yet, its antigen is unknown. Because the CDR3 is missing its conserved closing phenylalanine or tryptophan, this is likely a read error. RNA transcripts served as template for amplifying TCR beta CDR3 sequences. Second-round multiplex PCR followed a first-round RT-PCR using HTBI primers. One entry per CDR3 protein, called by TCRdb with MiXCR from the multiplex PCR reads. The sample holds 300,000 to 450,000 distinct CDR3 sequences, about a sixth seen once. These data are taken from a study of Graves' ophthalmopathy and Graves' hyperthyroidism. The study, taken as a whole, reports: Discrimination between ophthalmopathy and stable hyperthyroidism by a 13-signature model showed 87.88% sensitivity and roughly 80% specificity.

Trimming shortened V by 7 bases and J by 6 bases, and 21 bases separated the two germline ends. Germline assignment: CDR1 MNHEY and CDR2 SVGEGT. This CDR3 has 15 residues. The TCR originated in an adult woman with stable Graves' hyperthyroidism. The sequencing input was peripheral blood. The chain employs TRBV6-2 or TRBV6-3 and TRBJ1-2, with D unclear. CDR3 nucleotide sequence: TGTGCCAGCAATCGTTACGTAGCGGCGGCTCATGGCTACACCCTC. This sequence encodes CASNRYVAAAHGYTL.